This TCR beta chain derives from a study of T cells in Graves' hyperthyroidism and ophthalmopathy. TCR beta CDR3 regions were amplified from RNA. First-round RT-PCR with HTBI primers amplified the TCR CDR3 region. TCRdb processed the multiplex PCR reads anew with MiXCR; each CDR3 protein has one entry. Of more than 300,000 distinct CDR3 sequences in the sample, 15% to 20% were seen once. The CDR3 extends over 14 amino acids. V dropped 0 bases and J dropped 3 bases, with 10 bases sitting between them. Germline values: CDR1 SGHKS, CDR2 YYEKEE (reference sequence). Source material: blood. This chain links TRBV5-5 with TRBJ2-7, with D possibly being TRBD1 (5 bases). The TCR sequence derives from a man aged 18 to 30 with Graves' ophthalmopathy. In DNA, the CDR3 is TGTGCCAGCAGCTTGGCCACCAGGGACTACGAGCAGTACTTC. Translation gives CASSLATRDYEQYF.